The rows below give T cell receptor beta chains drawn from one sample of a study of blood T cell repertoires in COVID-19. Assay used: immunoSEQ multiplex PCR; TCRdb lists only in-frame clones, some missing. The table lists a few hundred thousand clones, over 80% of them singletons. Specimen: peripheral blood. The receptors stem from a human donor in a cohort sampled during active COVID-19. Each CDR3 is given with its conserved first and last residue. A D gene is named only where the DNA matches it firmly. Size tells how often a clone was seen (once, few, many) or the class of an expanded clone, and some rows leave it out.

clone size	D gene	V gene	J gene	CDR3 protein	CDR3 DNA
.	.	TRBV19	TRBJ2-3	CASRSGSTDTQYF	TGTGCCAGTAGGTCGGGTAGCACAGATACGCAGTATTTT
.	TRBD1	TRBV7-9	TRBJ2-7	CASSSPGQGSYEQYF	TGTGCCAGCAGCTCACCGGGACAGGGGAGCTACGAGCAGTACTTC
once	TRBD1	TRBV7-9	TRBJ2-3	CASIGPPTGGTDTQYF	TGTGCCAGCATCGGACCCCCGACAGGGGGAACAGATACGCAGTATTTT
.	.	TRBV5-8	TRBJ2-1	CASSVDSHNEQFF	TGTGCCAGCAGCGTGGACAGCCACAATGAGCAGTTCTTC
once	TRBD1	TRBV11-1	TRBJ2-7	CASKGTEGRYF	TGTGCCAGCAAAGGGACAGAAGGGCGGTACTTC
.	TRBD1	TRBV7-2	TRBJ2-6	CASIPNGQGYFSGANVLTF	TGTGCCAGCATCCCGAATGGACAGGGATATTTTTCTGGGGCCAACGTCCTGACTTTC
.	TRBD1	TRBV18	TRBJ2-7	CASSPPDRGTLPSYEQYF	TGTGCCAGCTCACCACCGGACAGGGGGACTTTACCCTCCTACGAGCAGTACTTC
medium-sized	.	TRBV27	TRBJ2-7	CASSDSASSYEQYF	TGTGCCAGCAGTGATAGCGCGAGCTCCTACGAGCAGTACTTC
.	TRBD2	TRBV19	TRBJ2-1	CASRSLAVYNEQFF	TGTGCCAGTAGAAGTCTAGCGGTCTACAATGAGCAGTTCTTC
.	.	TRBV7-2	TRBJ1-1	CASSLVPFSEAFF	TGTGCCAGCAGCTTAGTTCCGTTTTCTGAAGCTTTCTTT
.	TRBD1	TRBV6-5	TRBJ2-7	CASFRPRTGNYEQYF	TGTGCCAGCTTTCGACCCCGGACAGGGAACTACGAGCAGTACTTC
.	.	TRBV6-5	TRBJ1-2	CASSYSRWGESYGYTF	TGTGCCAGCAGTTACTCTAGGTGGGGAGAGTCCTATGGCTACACCTTC
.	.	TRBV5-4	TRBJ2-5	CASSLAQAEETQYF	TGTGCCAGCAGCTTGGCACAGGCAGAGGAGACCCAGTACTTC
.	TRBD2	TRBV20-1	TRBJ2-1	CSASLAGGWEQFF	TGCAGTGCTAGTCTAGCGGGAGGTTGGGAGCAGTTCTTC
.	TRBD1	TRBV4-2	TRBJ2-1	CASSHGTALAGPFF	TGTGCCAGCAGCCATGGGACAGCGCTCGCGGGTCCGTTCTTC
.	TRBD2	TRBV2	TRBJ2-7	CASSEGLAKNYEQYF	TGTGCCAGCAGTGAAGGACTAGCGAAAAACTACGAGCAGTACTTC
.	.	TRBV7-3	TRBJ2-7	CASSLITEGEQYF	TGTGCCAGCAGCTTAATAACGGAGGGCGAGCAGTACTTC
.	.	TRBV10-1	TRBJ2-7	CASRVPPGTFYEQYF	TGCGCCAGCAGAGTGCCGCCAGGAACCTTTTACGAGCAGTACTTC
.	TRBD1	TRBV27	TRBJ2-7	CASSPTGGSSYEQYF	TGTGCCAGCAGTCCCACAGGGGGTAGCTCCTACGAGCAGTACTTC
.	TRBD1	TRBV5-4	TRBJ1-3	CASAQGGSGNTIYF	TGTGCCAGCGCCCAGGGGGGATCTGGAAACACCATATATTTT
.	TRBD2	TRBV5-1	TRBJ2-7	CASGPTGLAGEEQYF	TGCGCCAGCGGCCCCACCGGACTAGCGGGAGAGGAGCAGTACTTC
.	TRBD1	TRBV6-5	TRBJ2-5	CASRVTGAGPTQYF	TGTGCCAGCAGGGTGACAGGGGCGGGCCCGACCCAGTACTTC
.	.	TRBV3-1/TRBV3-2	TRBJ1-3	CASSQVRSGYSGNTIYF	TGTGCCAGCAGCCAAGTTCGATCGGGTTACTCTGGAAACACCATATATTTT
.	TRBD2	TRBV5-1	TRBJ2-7	CASSYGGSGTYEQYF	TGCGCCAGCAGCTATGGGGGTAGCGGGACCTACGAGCAGTACTTC
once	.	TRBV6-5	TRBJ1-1	CASMRGGNTEAFF	TGTGCCAGCATGCGTGGTGGGAACACTGAAGCTTTCTTT
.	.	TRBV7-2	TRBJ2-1	CASSLTGTGAIYSYNEQFF	TGTGCCAGCAGCTTAACCGGGACTGGAGCCATCTACTCCTACAATGAGCAGTTCTTC
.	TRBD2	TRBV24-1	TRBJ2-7	CATSSGTSSHYEQYF	TGTGCCACTTCCTCCGGGACTAGCAGTCACTACGAGCAGTACTTC
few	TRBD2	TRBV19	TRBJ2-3	CASQHTSVSGTDTQYF	TGTGCCAGCCAACACACTAGCGTCTCGGGGACAGATACGCAGTATTTT
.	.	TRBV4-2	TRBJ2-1	CASSQVYAGQTYNEQFF	TGTGCCAGCAGCCAAGTTTATGCGGGCCAAACCTACAATGAGCAGTTCTTC
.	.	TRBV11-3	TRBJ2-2	CASSVSPLGAPTGELFF	TGTGCCAGCAGCGTTAGTCCTTTAGGGGCACCCACCGGGGAGCTGTTTTTT
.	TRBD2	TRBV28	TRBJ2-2	CASSPIGTRGTGELFF	TGTGCCAGCAGTCCCATCGGGACTAGGGGCACCGGGGAGCTGTTTTTT
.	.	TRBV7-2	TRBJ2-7	CASSLGDAGRYEQYF	TGTGCCAGCAGCTTAGGCGATGCAGGGCGCTACGAGCAGTACTTC
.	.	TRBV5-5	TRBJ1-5	CASSLDGPQHF	TGTGCCAGCAGCTTGGACGGGCCCCAGCATTTT
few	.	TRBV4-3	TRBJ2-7	CASSQEWEHSYEQYF	TGCGCCAGCAGCCAAGAGTGGGAGCACTCCTACGAGCAGTACTTC
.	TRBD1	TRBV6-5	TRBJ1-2	CASSLRDREYGYTF	TGTGCCAGCAGCCTCCGGGACAGGGAGTATGGCTACACCTTC
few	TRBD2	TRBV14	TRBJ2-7	CASSHRLAGTYEQYF	TGTGCCAGCAGCCATCGGCTAGCGGGAACCTACGAGCAGTACTTC
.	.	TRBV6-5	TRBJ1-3	CASSYSSRLSGNTIYF	TGTGCCAGCAGTTACTCTTCCAGATTATCTGGAAACACCATATATTTT
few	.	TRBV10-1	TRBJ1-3	CASSPGQGNTIYF	TGCGCCAGCAGTCCAGGACAGGGAAACACCATATATTTT
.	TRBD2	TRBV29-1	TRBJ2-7	CSVEGGQGSGSNEQYF	TGCAGCGTTGAAGGTGGCCAGGGTAGCGGGAGTAACGAGCAGTACTTC
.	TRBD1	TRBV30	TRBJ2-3	CACQPQGAGDTQYF	TGTGCCTGTCAACCACAGGGGGCAGGAGATACGCAGTATTTT
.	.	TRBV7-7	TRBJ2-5	CASSLGGRNQETQYF	TGTGCCAGCAGCTTAGGGGGCAGAAACCAAGAGACCCAGTACTTC
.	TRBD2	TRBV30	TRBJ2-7	CAWSVSSGGLYEQYF	TGTGCCTGGAGTGTCTCCAGCGGGGGCCTATACGAGCAGTACTTC
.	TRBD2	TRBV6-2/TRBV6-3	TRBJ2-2	CASSTLAGGNTGELFF	TGTGCCAGCAGTACTTTAGCGGGAGGGAACACCGGGGAGCTGTTTTTT
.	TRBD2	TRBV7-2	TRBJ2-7	CASIQEGASGRNEQYF	TGTGCCAGCATCCAGGAGGGGGCTAGCGGGAGGAACGAGCAGTACTTC
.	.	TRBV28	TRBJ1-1	CASSITGLPEAFF	TGTGCCAGCAGTATTACAGGGCTCCCTGAAGCTTTCTTT
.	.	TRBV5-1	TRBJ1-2	CASSSPSGDGYTF	TGCGCCAGCAGCTCGCCGTCCGGGGATGGCTACACCTTC
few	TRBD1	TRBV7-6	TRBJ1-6	CASSRGTVLYYNSPLHF	TGTGCCAGCAGCCGCGGGACAGTTCTTTACTATAATTCACCCCTCCACTTT
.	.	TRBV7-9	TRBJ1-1	CASSLDLNTEAFF	TGTGCCAGCAGCTTAGACCTAAACACTGAAGCTTTCTTT
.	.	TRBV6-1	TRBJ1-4	CASSESLGGGEKLFF	TGTGCCAGCAGTGAAAGCCTGGGAGGGGGTGAAAAACTGTTTTTT
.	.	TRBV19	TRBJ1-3	CARSRGGNSGNTIYF	TGTGCCAGGTCCCGGGGAGGGAACTCTGGAAACACCATATATTTT
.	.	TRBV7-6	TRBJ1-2	CASSPRPKGEDGYTF	TGTGCCAGCAGCCCCCGGCCCAAGGGGGAAGATGGCTACACCTTC
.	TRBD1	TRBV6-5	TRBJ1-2	CASRVTGAGGYTF	TGTGCCAGCAGGGTAACAGGGGCGGGTGGCTACACCTTC
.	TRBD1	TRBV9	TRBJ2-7	CASSPGQQYEQYF	TGTGCCAGCAGCCCGGGACAGCAATACGAGCAGTACTTC
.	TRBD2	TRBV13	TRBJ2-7	CASSKGRGNHEQYF	TGTGCCAGCAGCAAAGGGCGGGGGAATCACGAGCAGTACTTC
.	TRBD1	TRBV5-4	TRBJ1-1	CASSIDRGPNTEAFF	TGTGCCAGCAGCATTGACAGGGGACCGAACACTGAAGCTTTCTTT